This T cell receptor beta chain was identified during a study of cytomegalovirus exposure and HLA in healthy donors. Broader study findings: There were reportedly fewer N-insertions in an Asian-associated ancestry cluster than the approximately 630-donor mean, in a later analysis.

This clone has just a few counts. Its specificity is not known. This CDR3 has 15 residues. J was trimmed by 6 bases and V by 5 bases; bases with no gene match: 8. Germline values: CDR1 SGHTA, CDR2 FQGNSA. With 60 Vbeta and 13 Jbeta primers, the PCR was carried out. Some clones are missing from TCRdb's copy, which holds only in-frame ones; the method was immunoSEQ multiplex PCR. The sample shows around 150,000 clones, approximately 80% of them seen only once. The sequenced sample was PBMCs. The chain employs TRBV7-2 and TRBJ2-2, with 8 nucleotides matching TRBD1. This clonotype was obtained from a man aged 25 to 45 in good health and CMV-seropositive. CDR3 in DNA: TGTGCCAGCAGCCGCGACAGGGGCGGATCCGGGGAGCTGTTTTTT. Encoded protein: CASSRDRGGSGELFF.